Described below is a single T cell receptor beta chain sequence and its context. What it binds is unknown. TCRdb's copy holds only in-frame clones and misses some; the assay was immunoSEQ multiplex PCR. The sample records 90,000 or so clones, about 85% being singletons. This entry comes from a study of cytomegalovirus exposure and HLA in healthy donors. Overall study context: The roughly 700 first-cohort repertoires and the approximately 110 validation repertoires shared the same platform, a later analysis reported. Findings and limits, study-wide: Cytomegalovirus association was assigned to around 150 TCR beta chains. The tendency of first-cohort TCR clusters to co-occur in the roughly 130 validation repertoires emerged from a later analysis.

CDR3 length equals 15 residues. Trimming at V came to 2 bases and at J to 2 bases, leaving 2 bases not matched to a gene. CDR1 is MNHEY, CDR2 SVGAGI, per germline. Sequencing input: PBMCs. The chain recombines TRBV6-5 with TRBJ1-5; 8 nucleotides line up with TRBD1. This receptor was taken from a man between 18 and 35 years old in good health and CMV-seropositive. CDR3 in amino acids: CASSYGQGGNQPQHF. The CDR3 coding sequence is TGTGCCAGCAGTTACGGACAGGGAGGCAATCAGCCCCAGCATTTT.